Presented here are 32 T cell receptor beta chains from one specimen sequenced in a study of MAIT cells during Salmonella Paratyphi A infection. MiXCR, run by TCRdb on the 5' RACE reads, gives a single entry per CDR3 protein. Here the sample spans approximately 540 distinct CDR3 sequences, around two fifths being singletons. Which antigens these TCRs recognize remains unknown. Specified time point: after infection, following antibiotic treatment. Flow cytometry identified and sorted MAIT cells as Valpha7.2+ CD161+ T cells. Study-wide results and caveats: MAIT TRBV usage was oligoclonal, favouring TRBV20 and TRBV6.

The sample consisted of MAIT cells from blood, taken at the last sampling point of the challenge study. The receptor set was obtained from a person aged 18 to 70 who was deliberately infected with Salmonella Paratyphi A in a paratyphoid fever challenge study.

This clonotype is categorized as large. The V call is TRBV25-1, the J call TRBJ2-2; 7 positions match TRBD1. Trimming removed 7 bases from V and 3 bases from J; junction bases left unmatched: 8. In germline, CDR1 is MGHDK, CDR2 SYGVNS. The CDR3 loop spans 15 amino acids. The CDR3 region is CASNTGESDTGELFF. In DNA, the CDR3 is TGTGCCAGCAACACAGGGGAGTCGGACACCGGGGAGCTGTTTTTT.

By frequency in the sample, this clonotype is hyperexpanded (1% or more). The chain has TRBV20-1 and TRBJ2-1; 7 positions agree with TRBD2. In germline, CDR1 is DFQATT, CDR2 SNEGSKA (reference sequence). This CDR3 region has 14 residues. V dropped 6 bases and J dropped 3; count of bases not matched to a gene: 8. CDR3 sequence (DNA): TGCAGTGCCCCTACAAAGCGGGACTACAATGAGCAGTTCTTC. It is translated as CSAPTKRDYNEQFF.

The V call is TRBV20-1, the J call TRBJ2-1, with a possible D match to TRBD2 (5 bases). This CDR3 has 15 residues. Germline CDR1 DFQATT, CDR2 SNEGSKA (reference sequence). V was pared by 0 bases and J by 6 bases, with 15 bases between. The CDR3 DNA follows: TGCAGTGCTAGAGAAGAAGCGGAAGGGATCAATGAGCAGTTCTTC. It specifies CSAREEAEGINEQFF.

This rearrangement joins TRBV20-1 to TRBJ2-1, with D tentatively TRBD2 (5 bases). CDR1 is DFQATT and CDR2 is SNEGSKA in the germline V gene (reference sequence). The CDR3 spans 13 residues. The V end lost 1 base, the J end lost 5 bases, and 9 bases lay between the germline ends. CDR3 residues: CSARGERDNEQFF. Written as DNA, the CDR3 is TGCAGTGCTAGAGGGGAGCGAGACAATGAGCAGTTCTTC.

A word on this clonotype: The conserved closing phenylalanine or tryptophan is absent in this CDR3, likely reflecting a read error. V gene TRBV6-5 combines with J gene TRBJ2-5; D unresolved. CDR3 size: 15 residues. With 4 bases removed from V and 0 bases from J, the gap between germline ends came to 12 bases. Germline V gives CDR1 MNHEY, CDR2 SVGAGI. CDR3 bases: TGTGCCAGCAGTTTCGGAGCTAAGTACCAAGAGACCCAGTACGTC. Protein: CASSFGAKYQETQYV.

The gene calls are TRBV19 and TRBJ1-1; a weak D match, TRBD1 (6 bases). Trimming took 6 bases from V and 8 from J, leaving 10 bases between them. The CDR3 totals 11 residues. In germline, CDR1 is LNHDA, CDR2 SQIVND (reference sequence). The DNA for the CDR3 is TGTGCCAGTAGCGCCACAGGGGAAGCTTTCTTT. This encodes CASSATGEAFF.

CDR3 protein: CASSLEARLANNEQFF. The CDR3 DNA sequence: TGCGCCAGCAGCTTGGAGGCGAGACTAGCCAACAATGAGCAGTTCTTC. The rearrangement links TRBV5-1 to TRBJ2-1, with 7 bases that match TRBD2. V was pared by 0 bases and J by 5 bases, with 8 bases of the junction left unmatched. Germline V gene lookup returns CDR1 SGHRS and CDR2 YFSETQ. The CDR3 has 16 residues.

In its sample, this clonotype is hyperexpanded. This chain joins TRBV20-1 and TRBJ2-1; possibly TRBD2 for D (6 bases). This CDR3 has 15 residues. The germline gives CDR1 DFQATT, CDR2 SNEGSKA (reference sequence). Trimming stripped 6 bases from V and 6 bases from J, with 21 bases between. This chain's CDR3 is CSATKSGLEINEQFF. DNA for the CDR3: TGCAGTGCAACGAAGAGCGGGTTAGAAATCAATGAGCAGTTCTTC.

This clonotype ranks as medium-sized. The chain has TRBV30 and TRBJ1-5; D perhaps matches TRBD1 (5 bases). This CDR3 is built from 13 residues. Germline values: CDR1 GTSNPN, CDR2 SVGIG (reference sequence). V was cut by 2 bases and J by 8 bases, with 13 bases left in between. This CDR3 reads CAWSKGEVEPQHF. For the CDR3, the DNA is TGTGCCTGGAGTAAAGGGGAAGTCGAGCCCCAGCATTTT. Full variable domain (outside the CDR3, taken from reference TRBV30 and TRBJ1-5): SQTIHQWPATLVQPVGSPLSLECTVEGTSNPNLYWYRQAAGRGLQLLFYSVGIGQISSEVPQNLSASRPQDRQFILSSKKLLLSDSGFYLCAWSKGEVEPQHFGDGTRLSIL.

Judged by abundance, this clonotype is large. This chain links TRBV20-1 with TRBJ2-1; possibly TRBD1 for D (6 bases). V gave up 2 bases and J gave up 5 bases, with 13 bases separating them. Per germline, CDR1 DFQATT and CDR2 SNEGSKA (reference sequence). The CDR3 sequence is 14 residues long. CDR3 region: CSARTHREHNEQFF. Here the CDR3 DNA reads TGCAGTGCTAGAACCCACAGGGAGCACAATGAGCAGTTCTTC.

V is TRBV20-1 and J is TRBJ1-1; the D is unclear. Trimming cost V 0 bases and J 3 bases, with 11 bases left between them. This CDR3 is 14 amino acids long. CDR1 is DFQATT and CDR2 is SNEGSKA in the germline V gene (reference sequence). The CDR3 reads CSAREDSGHTEAFF. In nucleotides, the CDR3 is TGCAGTGCTAGAGAAGATTCGGGCCACACTGAAGCTTTCTTT.

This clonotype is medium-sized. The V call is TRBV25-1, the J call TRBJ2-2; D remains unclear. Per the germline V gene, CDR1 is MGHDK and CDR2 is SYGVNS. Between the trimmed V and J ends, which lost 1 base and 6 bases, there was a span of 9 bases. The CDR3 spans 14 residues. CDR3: CASSELQSPGELFF. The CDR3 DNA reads TGTGCCAGCAGTGAATTACAAAGCCCCGGGGAGCTGTTTTTT. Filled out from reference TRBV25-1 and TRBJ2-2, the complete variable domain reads EADIYQTPRYLVIGTGKKITLECSQTMGHDKMYWYQQDPGMELHLIHYSYGVNSTEKGDLSSESTVSRIRTEHFPLTLESARPSHTSQYLCASSELQSPGELFFGEGSRLTVL.

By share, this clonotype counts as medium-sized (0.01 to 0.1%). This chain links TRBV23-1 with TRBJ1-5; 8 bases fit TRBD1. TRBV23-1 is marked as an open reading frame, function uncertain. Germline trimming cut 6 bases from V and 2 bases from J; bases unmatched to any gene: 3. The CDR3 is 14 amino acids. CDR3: CASSQDRGNQPQHF. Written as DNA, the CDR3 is TGCGCCAGCAGCCAGGACAGGGGCAATCAGCCCCAGCATTTT.

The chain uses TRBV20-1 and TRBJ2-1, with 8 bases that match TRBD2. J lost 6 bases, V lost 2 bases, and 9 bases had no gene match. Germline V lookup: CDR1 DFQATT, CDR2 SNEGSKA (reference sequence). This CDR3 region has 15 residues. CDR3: CSARSSGLEINEQFF. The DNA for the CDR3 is TGCAGTGCTAGATCTAGCGGGTTAGAAATCAATGAGCAGTTCTTC.

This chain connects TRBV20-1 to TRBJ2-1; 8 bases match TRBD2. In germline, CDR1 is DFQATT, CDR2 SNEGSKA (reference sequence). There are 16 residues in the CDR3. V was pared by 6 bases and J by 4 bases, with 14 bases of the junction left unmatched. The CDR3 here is CSANPREGLRYNEQFF. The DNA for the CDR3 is TGCAGTGCCAACCCCCGGGAGGGCTTAAGGTACAATGAGCAGTTCTTC.

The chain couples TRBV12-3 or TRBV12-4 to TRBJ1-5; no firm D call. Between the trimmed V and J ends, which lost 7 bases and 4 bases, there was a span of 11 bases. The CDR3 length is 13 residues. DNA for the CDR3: TGTGCCAGCACCCTAGGCGGGAATCAGCCCCAGCATTTT. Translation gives CASTLGGNQPQHF.

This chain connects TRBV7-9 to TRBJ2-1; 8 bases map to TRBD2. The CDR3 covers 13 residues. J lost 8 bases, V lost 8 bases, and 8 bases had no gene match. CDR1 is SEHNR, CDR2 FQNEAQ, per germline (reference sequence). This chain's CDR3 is CASGAGEIDEQFF. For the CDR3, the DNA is TGTGCCAGCGGAGCGGGAGAAATAGATGAGCAGTTCTTC.

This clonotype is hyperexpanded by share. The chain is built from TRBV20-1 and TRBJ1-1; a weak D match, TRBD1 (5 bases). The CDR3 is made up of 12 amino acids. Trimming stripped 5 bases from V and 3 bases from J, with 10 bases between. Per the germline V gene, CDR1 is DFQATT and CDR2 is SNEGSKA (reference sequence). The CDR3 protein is CSAGEGHTEAFF. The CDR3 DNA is TGCAGTGCTGGGGAGGGGCACACTGAAGCTTTCTTT.

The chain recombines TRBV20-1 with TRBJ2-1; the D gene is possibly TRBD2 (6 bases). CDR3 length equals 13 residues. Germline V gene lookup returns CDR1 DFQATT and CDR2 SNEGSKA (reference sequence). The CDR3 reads CSGGKADYNEQFF. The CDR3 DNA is TGCAGCGGGGGAAAAGCGGACTACAATGAGCAGTTCTTC.

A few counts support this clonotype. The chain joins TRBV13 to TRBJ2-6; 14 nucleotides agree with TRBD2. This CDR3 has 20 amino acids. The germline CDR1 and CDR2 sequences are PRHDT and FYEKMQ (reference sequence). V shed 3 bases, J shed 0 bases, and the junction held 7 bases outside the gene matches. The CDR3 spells CASSFRLAGGPGSGANVLTF. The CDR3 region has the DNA TGTGCCAGCAGCTTCAGACTAGCGGGAGGGCCTGGCTCTGGGGCCAACGTCCTGACTTTC.

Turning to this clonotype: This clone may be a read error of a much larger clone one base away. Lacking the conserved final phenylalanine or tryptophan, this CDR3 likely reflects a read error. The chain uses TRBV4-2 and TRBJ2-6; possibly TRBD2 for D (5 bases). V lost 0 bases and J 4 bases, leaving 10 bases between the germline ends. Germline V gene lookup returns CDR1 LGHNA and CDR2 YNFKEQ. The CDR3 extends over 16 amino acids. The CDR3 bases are TGTGCCAGCAGCCAAGACCGAGGGTCGGGGGCCAACGTCCTGACTTGC. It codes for CASSQDRGSGANVLTC.

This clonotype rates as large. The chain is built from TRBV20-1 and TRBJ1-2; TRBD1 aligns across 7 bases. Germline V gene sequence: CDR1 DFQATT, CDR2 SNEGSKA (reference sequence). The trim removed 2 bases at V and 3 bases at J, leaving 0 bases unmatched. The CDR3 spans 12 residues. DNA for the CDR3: TGCAGTGCTAGACAGGGGGACTATGGCTACACCTTC. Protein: CSARQGDYGYTF.

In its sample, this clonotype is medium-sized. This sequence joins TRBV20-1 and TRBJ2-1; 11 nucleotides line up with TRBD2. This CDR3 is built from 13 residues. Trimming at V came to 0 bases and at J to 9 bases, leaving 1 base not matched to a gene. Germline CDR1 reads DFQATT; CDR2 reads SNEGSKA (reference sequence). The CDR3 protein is CSARELAGVEQFF. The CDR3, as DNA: TGCAGTGCTAGAGAACTAGCGGGAGTTGAGCAGTTCTTC.

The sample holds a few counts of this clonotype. CDR3 DNA sequence: TGTGCCAGCAGCTTAGCACAGGGGGCCAGCGGCAATCAGCCCCAGCATTTT. Protein sequence: CASSLAQGASGNQPQHF. This chain joins TRBV11-1 and TRBJ1-5; 9 nucleotides align to TRBD1. Germline-derived CDR1 and CDR2 are SGHAT and FQDESV (reference sequence). Losses at the gene ends were 0 bases for V and 2 bases for J; bases not matched to a gene: 5. The CDR3 has 17 residues.

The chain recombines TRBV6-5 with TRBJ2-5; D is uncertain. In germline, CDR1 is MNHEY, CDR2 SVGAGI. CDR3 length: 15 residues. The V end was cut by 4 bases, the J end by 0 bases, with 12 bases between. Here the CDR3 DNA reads TGTGCCAGCAGTTTCGGAGCTAAGTACCAAGAGACCCAGTACTTC. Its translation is CASSFGAKYQETQYF.

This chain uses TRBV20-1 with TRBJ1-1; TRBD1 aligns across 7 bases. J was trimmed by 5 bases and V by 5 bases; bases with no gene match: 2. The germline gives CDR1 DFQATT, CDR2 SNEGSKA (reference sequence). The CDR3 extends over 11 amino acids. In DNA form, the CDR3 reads TGCAGTGCTCCCAGGGGGACTGAAGCTTTCTTT. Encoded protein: CSAPRGTEAFF.

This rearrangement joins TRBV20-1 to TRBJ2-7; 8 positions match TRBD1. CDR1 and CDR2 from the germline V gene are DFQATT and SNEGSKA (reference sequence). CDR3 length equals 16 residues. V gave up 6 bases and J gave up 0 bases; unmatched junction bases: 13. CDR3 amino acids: CSAGDADRADSYEQYF. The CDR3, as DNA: TGCAGTGCCGGCGATGCGGACAGGGCCGACTCCTACGAGCAGTACTTC.

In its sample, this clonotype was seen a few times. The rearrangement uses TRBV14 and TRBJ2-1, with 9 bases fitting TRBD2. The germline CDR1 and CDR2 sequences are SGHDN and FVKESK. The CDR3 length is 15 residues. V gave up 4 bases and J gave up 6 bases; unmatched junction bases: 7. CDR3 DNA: TGTGCCAGCAGCCTAAGATCGCGGGGGGGCAATGAGCAGTTCTTC. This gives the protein CASSLRSRGGNEQFF.

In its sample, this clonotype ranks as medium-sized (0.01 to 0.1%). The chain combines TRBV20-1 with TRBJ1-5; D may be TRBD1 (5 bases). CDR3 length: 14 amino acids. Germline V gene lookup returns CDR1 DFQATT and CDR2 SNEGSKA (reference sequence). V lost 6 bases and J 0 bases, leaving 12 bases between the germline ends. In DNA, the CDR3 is TGCAGTGCAAGTCAGGGCTATAGCAATCAGCCCCAGCATTTT. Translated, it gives CSASQGYSNQPQHF.

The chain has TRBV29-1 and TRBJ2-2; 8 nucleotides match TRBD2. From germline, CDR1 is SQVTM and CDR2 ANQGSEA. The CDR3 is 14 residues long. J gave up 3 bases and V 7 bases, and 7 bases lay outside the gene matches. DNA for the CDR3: TGCAGCGCCCGAGCGGGAGTAGACACCGGGGAGCTGTTTTTT. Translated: CSARAGVDTGELFF.

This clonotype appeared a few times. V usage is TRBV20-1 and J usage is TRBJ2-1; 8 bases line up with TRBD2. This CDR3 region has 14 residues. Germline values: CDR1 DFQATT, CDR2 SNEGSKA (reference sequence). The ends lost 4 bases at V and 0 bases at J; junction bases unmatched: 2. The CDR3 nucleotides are TGCAGTGCTACAGGGACTAGCTCCTACAATGAGCAGTTCTTC. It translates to CSATGTSSYNEQFF.

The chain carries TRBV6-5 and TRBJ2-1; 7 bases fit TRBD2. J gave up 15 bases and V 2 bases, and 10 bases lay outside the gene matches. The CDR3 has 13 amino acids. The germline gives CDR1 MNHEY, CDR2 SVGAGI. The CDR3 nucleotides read TGTGCCAGCAGTTACGGGGAGCGGGACCTTCCGTTCTTC. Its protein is CASSYGERDLPFF.